These 16 T cell receptor beta chains share one sample of origin, sequenced in a study of T-cell reconstitution after alpha-beta-depleted transplantation in children. This sample's TCRbeta library carried unique molecular identifier barcodes. TCRdb re-called the PCR reads through MiXCR, storing one row per CDR3 protein. This sample has about 310,000 distinct CDR3 sequences, with approximately 23% found just once. The sample in question was PBMCs, mostly from graft donor cells, obtained 180 days after TCRalphabeta/CD19-depleted stem cell transplant. The receptors derive from a male patient between 5 and 17 years old who had a stem cell transplant for acute lymphoblastic leukemia, so the T cells may come from the graft donor.

The V and J genes are TRBV3-1 and TRBJ2-7; no clear D. This CDR3 has 13 residues. Looked up from germline, CDR1 is LGHDT and CDR2 is YNNKEL (reference sequence). The V end was cut by 5 bases, the J end by 3 bases, with 11 bases between. The CDR3 DNA reads as TGTGCCAGCAGCACTCTTGGGGTCTACGAGCAGTACTTC. Translating it yields CASSTLGVYEQYF.

The chain links TRBV7-3 to TRBJ2-2; TRBD2 matches at 14 bases. Germline CDR1 reads SGHTA; CDR2 reads FQGTGA. Trimming took 6 bases from V and 7 from J; bases not matched to a gene: 7. This CDR3 spans 16 amino acids. The CDR3 DNA reads TGTGCCAGCAGTTCGACTAGCGGGAGGGCAAACGGGGAGCTGTTTTTT. It is translated as CASSSTSGRANGELFF.

This clonotype was counted at least ten times. J is TRBJ1-1 and V is TRBV6-5, with 9 bases aligning to TRBD1. There are 17 residues in the CDR3. V gave up 3 bases and J gave up 0 bases; unmatched junction bases: 8. The germline V gene encodes CDR1 MNHEY and CDR2 SVGAGI. The CDR3 reads CASSYLGQGRMNTEAFF. CDR3 coding DNA: TGTGCCAGCAGTTATCTGGGACAGGGCAGAATGAACACTGAAGCTTTCTTT.

The chain has TRBV4-1 and TRBJ1-1; tentatively, D is TRBD1 (5 bases). The CDR3 covers 14 residues. The V gene's germline CDR1 is MGHRA and CDR2 YSYEKL. Trimming took off 4 bases at V and 0 bases at J, with 9 bases between the two ends. CDR3 in DNA: TGCGCCAGCAGCCCCCGGACAATGAACACTGAAGCTTTCTTT. Translating it yields CASSPRTMNTEAFF.

The chain employs TRBV15 and TRBJ2-1, with D perhaps matching TRBD2 (5 bases). Trimming took off 5 bases at V and 4 bases at J, with 18 bases between the two ends. This CDR3 is 16 amino acids long. The V gene's germline CDR1 is LNHNV and CDR2 YYDKDF (reference sequence). The CDR3 is CATSGRSTREYNEQFF. The DNA for the CDR3 is TGTGCCACCAGCGGGCGTTCTACACGGGAATACAATGAGCAGTTCTTC.

The chain joins TRBV28 to TRBJ2-7; the D is unclear. Germline V lookup: CDR1 MDHEN, CDR2 SYDVKM. This CDR3 spans 12 amino acids. Trimming shortened V by 2 bases and J by 6 bases, and 8 bases separated the two germline ends. CDR3 DNA: TGTGCCAGCAGTTTAATCCTTCGCGAGCAGTACTTC. It specifies CASSLILREQYF. Filled out from reference TRBV28 and TRBJ2-7, the complete variable domain reads DVKVTQSSRYLVKRTGEKVFLECVQDMDHENMFWYRQDPGLGLRLIYFSYDVKMKEKGDIPEGYSVSREKKERFSLILESASTNQTSMYLCASSLILREQYFGPGTRLTVT.

The chain carries TRBV19 and TRBJ1-1, with D perhaps matching TRBD1 (5 bases). CDR1 and CDR2 (germline): LNHDA, SQIVND (reference sequence). CDR3 length: 12 amino acids. The V and J ends lost 2 bases and 10 bases respectively, with 11 bases between them. CDR3 amino acids: CASSIIEGPAFF. CDR3 nucleotides: TGTGCCAGTAGTATAATTGAGGGGCCAGCTTTCTTT.

The chain has TRBV18 and TRBJ2-7; D tentatively fits TRBD1 or TRBD2 (5 bases each). Trimming left V 3 bases short and J 6 bases short, with 15 bases between. CDR1 is KGHSH and CDR2 is LQKENI in the germline V gene. The CDR3 consists of 14 residues. CDR3 in amino acids: CASSPYPGTLEQYF. CDR3 in DNA: TGTGCCAGCTCACCCTACCCGGGGACCCTCGAGCAGTACTTC.

This clonotype was seen only a few times. The CDR3 sequence: CASSQGTSRTQYF. DNA for the CDR3: TGTGCCAGCAGCCAAGGGACCTCACGTACGCAGTATTTT. V and J are TRBV3-1 and TRBJ2-3; no reliable D call. Between the trimmed V and J ends, which lost 1 base and 8 bases, there was a span of 10 bases. This CDR3 has 13 amino acids. Looked up from germline, CDR1 is LGHDT and CDR2 is YNNKEL (reference sequence).

This clonotype was counted between two and nine times. The chain combines TRBV7-2 with TRBJ2-2, with TRBD1 identical over 8 bases. The CDR3 is 16 residues long. With 5 bases clipped from V and 1 base from J, the junction kept 6 bases outside the gene matches. Germline CDR1 is SGHTA and CDR2 is FQGNSA. For the CDR3, the DNA is TGTGCCAGCAGCCGCGTGGGACAGGTGAACACCGGGGAGCTGTTTTTT. Its protein is CASSRVGQVNTGELFF.

This clonotype was detected only a few times. The chain uses TRBV5-1 and TRBJ1-2; possibly TRBD1 for D (5 bases). This CDR3 has 15 amino acids. CDR1 and CDR2 from the germline V gene are SGHRS and YFSETQ. The germline V and J ends were trimmed by 3 bases and 4 bases, with 16 bases remaining between them. This CDR3 is CASSYQRGRGYGYTF. CDR3 in DNA: TGCGCCAGCAGCTACCAAAGGGGCCGCGGCTATGGCTACACCTTC.

This chain joins TRBV5-5 and TRBJ2-6; a possible D gene is TRBD1 (6 bases). CDR1 SGHKS and CDR2 YYEKEE come from the germline V gene (reference sequence). CDR3 size: 18 residues. V was trimmed by 0 bases and J by 0 bases, leaving 13 bases between them. This CDR3 reads CASSLATGTVSGANVLTF. DNA for the CDR3: TGTGCCAGCAGCTTGGCCACAGGGACCGTCTCTGGGGCCAACGTCCTGACTTTC.

This clonotype was observed a handful of times. The chain combines TRBV4-1 with TRBJ2-1, with D uncertain. The CDR3 runs 10 residues. Germline CDR1 and CDR2: MGHRA and YSYEKL. Between the trimmed V and J ends, which lost 2 bases and 7 bases, there was a span of 0 bases. CDR3 DNA sequence: TGCGCCAGCAGCCAAAATGAGCAGTTCTTC. Protein product: CASSQNEQFF.

This chain links TRBV24-1 with TRBJ2-3, with D unresolved. Deletions cut 3 bases from V and 6 bases from J, with 15 bases between. Germline V gene data show CDR1 as KGHDR and CDR2 as SFDVKD. This CDR3 spans 15 amino acids. CDR3 in amino acids: CATSDPRRRFDTQYF. The CDR3 DNA is TGTGCCACCAGTGATCCCCGGCGACGGTTCGATACGCAGTATTTT.

V is TRBV20-1 and J is TRBJ2-3; D possibly corresponds to TRBD2 (5 bases). V shed 3 bases and J shed 7 bases, with 11 bases lying between them. The CDR3 sequence is 12 residues long. Germline V gene data show CDR1 as DFQATT and CDR2 as SNEGSKA (reference sequence). This CDR3 reads CSASADFYTQYF. The DNA of the CDR3 is TGCAGTGCTAGTGCGGACTTCTATACGCAGTATTTT.

CDR3 bases: TGTGCCAGCAGTCCCAGGGGGCTTAACTATGGCTACACCTTC. Its translation: CASSPRGLNYGYTF. The chain is built from TRBV28 and TRBJ1-2; TRBD1 aligns across 8 bases. J lost 1 base, V lost 5 bases, and 3 bases had no gene match. The CDR3 loop spans 14 amino acids. Germline lookup yields CDR1 MDHEN and CDR2 SYDVKM.